Shown below are 17 T cell receptor beta chains from a single sample sequenced in a study of T-cell reconstitution after alpha-beta-depleted transplantation in children. Researchers prepared the TCRbeta library using unique molecular identifiers, the study reports. One entry per CDR3 protein results from TCRdb running MiXCR on the PCR reads. Of roughly 200,000 distinct CDR3 sequences in the sample, roughly 15% were seen once. Sequences were derived from PBMCs from the stem cell graft donor, sampled from the stem cell graft. The receptors come from a human donor who donated a stem cell graft to a child with acute lymphoblastic leukemia.

The J gene is TRBJ1-1, the V gene TRBV7-9, with unresolved D. V lost 10 bases to trimming and J lost 4 bases, with 19 bases between them. The CDR3 extends over 14 amino acids. Germline V lookup: CDR1 SEHNR, CDR2 FQNEAQ (reference sequence). The CDR3 nucleotides are TGTGCCACCTATCCTAAACAAGGTAGCACTGAAGCTTTCTTT. It translates to CATYPKQGSTEAFF.

This clonotype was seen many times. The rearrangement links TRBV5-1 to TRBJ2-6; tentatively, D is TRBD2 (6 bases). The CDR3 is 16 residues long. V lost 3 bases and J lost 4, with 14 bases in between. CDR1 and CDR2 (germline): SGHRS, YFSETQ. The CDR3 spells CASSWRGTGGANVLTF. The CDR3 DNA reads TGCGCCAGCAGCTGGAGGGGTACTGGAGGGGCCAACGTCCTGACTTTC.

Comment on this clonotype: This may stem from a read error, because a much larger clone lies one nucleotide away. This chain uses TRBV5-1 with TRBJ2-1; weak D call: TRBD2 (6 bases). Germline-derived CDR1 and CDR2 are SGHRS and YFSETQ. There are 15 residues in the CDR3. CDR3 in DNA: TGCGCCAGCGGCTTGGAGCCGGGAGCCGACGTTGAGCAGTTCTTC. It specifies CASGLEPGADVEQFF.

This clonotype appeared many times. The chain has TRBV28 and TRBJ2-6, with a tentative D call TRBD1 (6 bases). This CDR3 spans 15 amino acids. The germline V and J ends were trimmed by 7 bases and 0 bases, with 10 bases remaining between them. CDR1 MDHEN and CDR2 SYDVKM come from the germline V gene. CDR3 in DNA: TGTGCCAGCACGTCAGGGGCCTCTGGGGCCAACGTCCTGACTTTC. As protein: CASTSGASGANVLTF.

This clonotype was found a few times. The chain carries TRBV20-1 and TRBJ2-7; D remains ambiguous. The ends were cut back, 0 bases at V and 3 bases at J, with 15 bases in the middle. Germline CDR1 and CDR2: DFQATT and SNEGSKA (reference sequence). CDR3 length: 15 amino acids. DNA for the CDR3: TGCAGTGCTAGAGATTTGGCTACAGCTGACTACGAGCAGTACTTC. Translating it yields CSARDLATADYEQYF.

This rearrangement joins TRBV12-3 or TRBV12-4 to TRBJ2-1; D possibly corresponds to TRBD2 (5 bases). The CDR3 consists of 14 residues. V was cut by 6 bases and J by 7 bases, with 16 bases left in between. CDR3 sequence (DNA): TGTGCCAGCAGCCCGCGGCTAGCTGGAAATGAGCAGTTCTTC. Protein: CASSPRLAGNEQFF.

This clonotype was picked up many times. The genes are TRBV3-1 and TRBJ2-1, with TRBD2 matching over 12 bases. V was clipped by 1 base and J by 1 base; unmatched bases: 5. Germline CDR1 and CDR2: LGHDT and YNNKEL (reference sequence). The CDR3 runs 18 residues. Written as DNA, the CDR3 is TGTGCCAGCAGCCAAGCTAGCGGGAGGGCAAAATCCTACAATGAGCAGTTCTTC. Amino acid sequence: CASSQASGRAKSYNEQFF.

This clonotype was counted at least ten times. This rearrangement joins TRBV15 to TRBJ1-3; weak D call: TRBD1 (5 bases). CDR3 size: 13 residues. Germline V gene sequence: CDR1 LNHNV, CDR2 YYDKDF (reference sequence). The V and J ends lost 8 bases and 4 bases respectively, with 12 bases between them. The chain's CDR3 is CATSGGRGNTIYF. DNA of the CDR3: TGTGCCACCTCCGGGGGACGAGGAAACACCATATATTTT. Full variable domain (outside the CDR3, taken from reference TRBV15 and TRBJ1-3): DAMVIQNPRYQVTQFGKPVTLSCSQTLNHNVMYWYQQKSSQAPKLLFHYYDKDFNNEADTPDNFQSRRPNTSFCFLDIRSPGLGDTAMYLCATSGGRGNTIYFGEGSWLTVV.

This clonotype occurred many times. This sequence joins TRBV9 and TRBJ2-3; D not certain. Deletions cut 3 bases from V and 2 bases from J, with 1 base between. Germline V gene lookup returns CDR1 SGDLS and CDR2 YYNGEE. The CDR3 covers 11 residues. CDR3 sequence: CASSATDTQYF. The CDR3 DNA reads TGTGCCAGCAGCGCCACAGATACGCAGTATTTT. Full variable domain (rest looked up from reference TRBV9 and TRBJ2-3): DSGVTQTPKHLITATGQRVTLRCSPRSGDLSVYWYQQSLDQGLQFLIQYYNGEERAKGNILERFSAQQFPDLHSELNLSSLELGDSALYFCASSATDTQYFGPGTRLTVL.

Ten or more counts support this clonotype. The chain recombines TRBV12-3 or TRBV12-4 with TRBJ1-4; no definite D call. This CDR3 spans 12 amino acids. Trimming cost V 8 bases and J 6 bases, with 10 bases left between them. The CDR3 here is CASRESDEKLFF. In nucleotides, the CDR3 is TGTGCCAGCCGGGAGAGTGATGAAAAACTGTTTTTT.

This clonotype showed up many times. This chain connects TRBV12-3 or TRBV12-4 to TRBJ1-2; no firm D call. This CDR3 is 13 amino acids long. The ends were cut back, 6 bases at V and 4 bases at J, with 12 bases in the middle. The CDR3 spells CASSPGRVYGYTF. DNA for the CDR3: TGTGCCAGCAGCCCAGGACGGGTCTATGGCTACACCTTC.

This clonotype was recorded at least ten times. This sequence joins TRBV6-1 and TRBJ2-3; 8 bases are a match to TRBD2. There are 15 residues in the CDR3. Trimming at V came to 7 bases and at J to 4 bases, leaving 10 bases not matched to a gene. Germline lookup yields CDR1 MNHNS and CDR2 SASEGT. The CDR3 is CASKESGSGSDTQYF. The CDR3 region has the DNA TGTGCCAGCAAAGAAAGCGGGAGTGGGTCAGATACGCAGTATTTT.

This clonotype was detected many times. V usage is TRBV5-1 and J usage is TRBJ2-7; TRBD2 aligns across 7 bases. This CDR3 has 14 amino acids. The V and J ends lost 5 bases and 6 bases, in that order; junction bases with no gene match: 11. Looked up from germline, CDR1 is SGHRS and CDR2 is YFSETQ. CDR3 residues: CASSEGGSWLEQYF. The CDR3 bases are TGCGCCAGCAGTGAAGGCGGGAGCTGGCTCGAGCAGTACTTC.

This clonotype was seen ten or more times. The rearrangement joins TRBV28 to TRBJ2-7; 8 nucleotides agree with TRBD2. Trimming took 5 bases from V and 4 from J; bases not matched to a gene: 13. Germline values: CDR1 MDHEN, CDR2 SYDVKM. The CDR3 sequence is 16 residues long. The CDR3 bases are TGTGCCAGCAGTGCCCCGGGAGCGGGAGTAAAATACGAGCAGTACTTC. As protein: CASSAPGAGVKYEQYF.

This clonotype was picked up many times. The V and J genes are TRBV20-1 and TRBJ2-7, with 7 bases matching TRBD2. V trimming: 6 bases; J trimming: 3 bases; junction bases outside the gene matches: 11. The CDR3 loop spans 14 amino acids. Germline loops: CDR1 DFQATT, CDR2 SNEGSKA (reference sequence). The CDR3 nucleotides are TGCAGTGCCCGAGGGCGGGAGCGCGACTACGAGCAGTACTTC. Encoded protein: CSARGRERDYEQYF.

There are many counts of this clonotype. This chain joins TRBV6-1 and TRBJ2-7; TRBD2 matches at 9 bases. Germline lookup yields CDR1 MNHNS and CDR2 SASEGT. Trimming removed 5 bases from V and 4 bases from J; junction bases left unmatched: 9. The CDR3 totals 15 residues. The DNA for the CDR3 is TGTGCCAGCAGTCCGGGACTAGCATCTCATTACGAGCAGTACTTC. This encodes CASSPGLASHYEQYF.

This chain joins TRBV7-2 and TRBJ2-1, with D possibly matching TRBD1 (5 bases). The CDR3 length is 16 residues. The V end lost 3 bases, the J end lost 4 bases, and 16 bases lay between the germline ends. Germline V gene lookup returns CDR1 SGHTA and CDR2 FQGNSA. This CDR3 reads CASSFGGWAGYNEQFF. CDR3 bases: TGTGCCAGCAGCTTCGGTGGGTGGGCAGGGTACAATGAGCAGTTCTTC. The whole variable domain, filled in from reference TRBV7-2 and TRBJ2-1, reads GAGVSQSPSNKVTEKGKDVELRCDPISGHTALYWYRQSLGQGLEFLIYFQGNSAPDKSGLPSDRFSAERTGGSVSTLTIQRTQQEDSAVYLCASSFGGWAGYNEQFFGPGTRLTVL.